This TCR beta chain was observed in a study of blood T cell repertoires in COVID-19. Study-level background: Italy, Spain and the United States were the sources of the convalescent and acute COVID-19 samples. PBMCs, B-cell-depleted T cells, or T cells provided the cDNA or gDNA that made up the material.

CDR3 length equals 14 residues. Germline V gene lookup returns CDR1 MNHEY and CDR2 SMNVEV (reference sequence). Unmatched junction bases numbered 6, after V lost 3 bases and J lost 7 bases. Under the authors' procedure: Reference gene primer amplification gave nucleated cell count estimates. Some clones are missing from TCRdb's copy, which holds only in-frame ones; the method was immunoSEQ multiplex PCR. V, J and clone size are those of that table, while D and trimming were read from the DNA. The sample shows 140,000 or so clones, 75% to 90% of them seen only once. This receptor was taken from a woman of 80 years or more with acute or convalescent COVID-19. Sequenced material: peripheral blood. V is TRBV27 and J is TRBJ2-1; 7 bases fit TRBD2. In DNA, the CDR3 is TGTGCCAGCAGTTTGAGCGGGGTGGGGAATGAGCAGTTCTTC. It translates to CASSLSGVGNEQFF.